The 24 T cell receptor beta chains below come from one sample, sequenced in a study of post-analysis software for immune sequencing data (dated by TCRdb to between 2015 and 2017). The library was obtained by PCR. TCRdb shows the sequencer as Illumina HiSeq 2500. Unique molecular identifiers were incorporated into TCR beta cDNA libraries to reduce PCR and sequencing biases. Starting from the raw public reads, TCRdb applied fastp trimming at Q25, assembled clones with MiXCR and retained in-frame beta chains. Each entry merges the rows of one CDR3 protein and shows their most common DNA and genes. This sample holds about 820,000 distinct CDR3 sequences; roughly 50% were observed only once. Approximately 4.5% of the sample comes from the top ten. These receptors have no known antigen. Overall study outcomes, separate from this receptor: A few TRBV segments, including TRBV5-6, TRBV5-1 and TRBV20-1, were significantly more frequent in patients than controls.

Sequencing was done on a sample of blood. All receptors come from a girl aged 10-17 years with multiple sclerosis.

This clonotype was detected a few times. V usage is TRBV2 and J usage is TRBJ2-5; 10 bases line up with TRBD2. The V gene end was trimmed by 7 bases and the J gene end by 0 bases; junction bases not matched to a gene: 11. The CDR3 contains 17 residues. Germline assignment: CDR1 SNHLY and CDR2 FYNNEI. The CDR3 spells CASTIAGGIQNQETQYF. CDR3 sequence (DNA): TGTGCCAGCACTATAGCGGGGGGAATTCAAAACCAAGAGACCCAGTACTTC.

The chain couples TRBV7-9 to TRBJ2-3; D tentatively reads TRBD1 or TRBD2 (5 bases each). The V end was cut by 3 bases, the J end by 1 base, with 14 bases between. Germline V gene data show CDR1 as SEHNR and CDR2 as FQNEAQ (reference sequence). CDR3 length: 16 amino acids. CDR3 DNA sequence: TGTGCCAGCAGCTTGGGGGATAGTCGGGGCACAGATACGCAGTATTTT. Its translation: CASSLGDSRGTDTQYF. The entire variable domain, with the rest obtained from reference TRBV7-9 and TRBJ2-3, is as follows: DTGVSQNPRHKITKRGQNVTFRCDPISEHNRLYWYRQTLGQGPEFLTYFQNEAQLEKSRLLSDRFSAERPKGSFSTLEIQRTEQGDSAMYLCASSLGDSRGTDTQYFGPGTRLTVL.

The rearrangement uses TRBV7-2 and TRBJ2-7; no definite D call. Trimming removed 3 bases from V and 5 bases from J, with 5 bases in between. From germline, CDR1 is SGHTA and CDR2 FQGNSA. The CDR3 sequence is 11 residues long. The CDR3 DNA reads TGTGCCAGCAGCTTCAATGACGAGCAGTACTTC. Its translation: CASSFNDEQYF.

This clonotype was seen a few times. The CDR3 reads CASSLLAGASTDTQYF. The CDR3 nucleotides read TGTGCCAGCAGCTTGTTAGCGGGAGCCAGCACAGATACGCAGTATTTT. The chain joins TRBV7-2 to TRBJ2-3; 9 positions match TRBD2. Germline CDR1 SGHTA, CDR2 FQGNSA. With 3 bases clipped from V and 0 bases from J, the junction kept 4 bases outside the gene matches. This CDR3 is 16 amino acids long. The full variable domain, with the rest looked up from reference TRBV7-2 and TRBJ2-3, is GAGVSQSPSNKVTEKGKDVELRCDPISGHTALYWYRQSLGQGLEFLIYFQGNSAPDKSGLPSDRFSAERTGGSVSTLTIQRTQQEDSAVYLCASSLLAGASTDTQYFGPGTRLTVL.

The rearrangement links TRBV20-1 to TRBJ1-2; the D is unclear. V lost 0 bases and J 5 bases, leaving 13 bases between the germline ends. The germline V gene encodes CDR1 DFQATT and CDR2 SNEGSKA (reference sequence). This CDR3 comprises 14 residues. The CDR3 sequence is CSARDGARGYGYTF. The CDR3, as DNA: TGCAGTGCTAGAGATGGCGCCAGAGGATATGGCTACACCTTC.

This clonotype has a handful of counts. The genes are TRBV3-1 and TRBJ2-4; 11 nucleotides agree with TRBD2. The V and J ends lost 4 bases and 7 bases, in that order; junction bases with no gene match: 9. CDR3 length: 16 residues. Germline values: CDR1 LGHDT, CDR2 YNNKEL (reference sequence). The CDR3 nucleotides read TGTGCCAGCAGCCGTTCCCCGTCTAGCGGGAGGAACATTCAGTACTTC. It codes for CASSRSPSSGRNIQYF.

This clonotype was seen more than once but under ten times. The DNA for the CDR3 is TGTGCCAGCAGCCGAGGACAGGGGCGGATGGGGGAGACCCAGTACTTC. This sequence encodes CASSRGQGRMGETQYF. The rearrangement uses TRBV6-6 and TRBJ2-5; 9 positions agree with TRBD1. Looked up from germline, CDR1 is MNHNY and CDR2 is SVGAGI (reference sequence). J was trimmed by 5 bases and V by 6 bases; bases with no gene match: 13. This CDR3 spans 16 amino acids.

The CDR3 protein is CASSSLRYQETQYF. CDR3 bases: TGTGCCAGCAGTTCGCTCCGGTACCAAGAGACCCAGTACTTC. The V gene is TRBV12-3 or TRBV12-4, the J gene TRBJ2-5; D unclear. The CDR3 covers 14 residues. The V end was cut by 4 bases, the J end by 0 bases, with 9 bases between.

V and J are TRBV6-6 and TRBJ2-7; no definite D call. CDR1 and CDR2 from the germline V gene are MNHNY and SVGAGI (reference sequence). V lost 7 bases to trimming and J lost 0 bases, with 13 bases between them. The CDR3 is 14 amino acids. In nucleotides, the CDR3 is TGTGCCAGCACCACTCCTGGCGGCTCCTACGAGCAGTACTTC. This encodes CASTTPGGSYEQYF.

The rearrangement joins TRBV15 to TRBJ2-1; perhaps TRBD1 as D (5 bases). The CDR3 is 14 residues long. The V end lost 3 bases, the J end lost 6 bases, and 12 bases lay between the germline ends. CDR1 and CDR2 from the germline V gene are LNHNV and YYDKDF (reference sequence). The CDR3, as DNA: TGTGCCACCAGCAGGCTAGGGGTGGGCAATGAGCAGTTCTTC. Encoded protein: CATSRLGVGNEQFF.

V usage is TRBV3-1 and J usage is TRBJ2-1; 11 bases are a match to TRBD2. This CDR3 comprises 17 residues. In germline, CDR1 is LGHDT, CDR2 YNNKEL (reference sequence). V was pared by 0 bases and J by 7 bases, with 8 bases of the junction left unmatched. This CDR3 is CASSQEVLAGGGNEQFF. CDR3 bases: TGTGCCAGCAGCCAAGAAGTCCTAGCGGGAGGTGGGAATGAGCAGTTCTTC.

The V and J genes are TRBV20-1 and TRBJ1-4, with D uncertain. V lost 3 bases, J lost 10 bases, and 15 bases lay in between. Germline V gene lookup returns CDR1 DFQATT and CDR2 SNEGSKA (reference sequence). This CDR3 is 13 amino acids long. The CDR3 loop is CSASDKNEGKLFF. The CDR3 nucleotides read TGCAGTGCTAGTGACAAAAATGAGGGAAAACTGTTTTTT.

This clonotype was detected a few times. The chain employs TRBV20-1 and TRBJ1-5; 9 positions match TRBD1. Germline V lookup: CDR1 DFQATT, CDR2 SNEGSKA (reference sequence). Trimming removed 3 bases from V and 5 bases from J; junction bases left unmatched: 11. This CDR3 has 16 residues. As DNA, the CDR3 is TGCAGTGCTAGCGGGCGGGACAGGGAGTTTCATCAGCCCCAGCATTTT. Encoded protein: CSASGRDREFHQPQHF.

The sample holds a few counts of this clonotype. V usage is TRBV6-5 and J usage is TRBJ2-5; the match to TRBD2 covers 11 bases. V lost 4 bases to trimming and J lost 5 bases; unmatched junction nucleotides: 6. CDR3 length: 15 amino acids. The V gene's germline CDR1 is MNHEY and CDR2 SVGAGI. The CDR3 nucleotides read TGTGCCAGCAGTTTAGCGGGAGGGCCCGCGGAGACCCAGTACTTC. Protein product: CASSLAGGPAETQYF.

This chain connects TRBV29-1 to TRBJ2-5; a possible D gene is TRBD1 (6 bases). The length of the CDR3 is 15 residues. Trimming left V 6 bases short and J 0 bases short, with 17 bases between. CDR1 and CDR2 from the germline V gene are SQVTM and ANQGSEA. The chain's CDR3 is CSVDDRPRYQETQYF. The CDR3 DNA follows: TGCAGCGTGGATGACAGGCCCCGGTACCAAGAGACCCAGTACTTC. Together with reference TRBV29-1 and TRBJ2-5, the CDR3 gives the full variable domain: SAVISQKPSRDICQRGTSLTIQCQVDSQVTMMFWYRQQPGQSLTLIATANQGSEATYESGFVIDKFPISRPNLTFSTLTVSNMSPEDSSIYLCSVDDRPRYQETQYFGPGTRLLVL.

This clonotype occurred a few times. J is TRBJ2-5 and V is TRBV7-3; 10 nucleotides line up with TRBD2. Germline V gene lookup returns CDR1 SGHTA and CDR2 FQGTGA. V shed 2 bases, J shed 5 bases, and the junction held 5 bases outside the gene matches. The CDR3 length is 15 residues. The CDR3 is CASSLASGGGETQYF. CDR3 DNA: TGTGCCAGCAGCTTAGCTAGCGGGGGCGGGGAGACCCAGTACTTC.

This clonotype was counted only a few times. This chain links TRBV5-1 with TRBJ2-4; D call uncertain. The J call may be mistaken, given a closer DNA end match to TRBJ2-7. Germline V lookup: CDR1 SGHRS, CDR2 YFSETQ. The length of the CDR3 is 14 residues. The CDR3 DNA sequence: TGCGCCAGCAGTTCACCCGGTCAGGCCTACGAGCAGTACTTC. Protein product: CASSSPGQAYEQYF.

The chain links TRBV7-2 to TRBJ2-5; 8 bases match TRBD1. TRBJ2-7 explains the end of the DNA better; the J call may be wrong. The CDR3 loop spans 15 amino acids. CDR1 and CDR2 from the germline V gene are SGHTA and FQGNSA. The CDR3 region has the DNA TGTGCCAGCTTGCTTTGGGGACAGGAGGCCTACGAGCAGTACTTC. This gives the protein CASLLWGQEAYEQYF.

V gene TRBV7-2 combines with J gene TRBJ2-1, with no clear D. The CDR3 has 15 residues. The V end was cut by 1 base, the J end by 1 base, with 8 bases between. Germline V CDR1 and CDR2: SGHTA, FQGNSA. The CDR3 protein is CASSLGISSYNEQFF. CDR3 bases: TGTGCCAGCAGCTTAGGCATTTCATCCTACAATGAGCAGTTCTTC.

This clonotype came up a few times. The CDR3 protein is CASSFNRDNYGYTF. CDR3 nucleotides: TGTGCCAGCAGCTTCAACAGGGATAACTATGGCTACACCTTC. The chain is built from TRBV11-2 and TRBJ1-2; D is perhaps TRBD1 (6 bases). Germline CDR1 reads SGHAT; CDR2 reads FQNNGV. The CDR3 is made up of 14 amino acids. V dropped 3 bases and J dropped 1 base, with 9 bases sitting between them.

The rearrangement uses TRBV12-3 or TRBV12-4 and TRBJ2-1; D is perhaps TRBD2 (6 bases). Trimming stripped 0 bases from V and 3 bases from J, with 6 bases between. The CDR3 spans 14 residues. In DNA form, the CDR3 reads TGTGCCAGCAGTTTAGCGCGGGACTACAATGAGCAGTTCTTC. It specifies CASSLARDYNEQFF.

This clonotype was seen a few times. The CDR3 sequence is CASSPRGEHGYTF. The CDR3 nucleotides are TGTGCCAGCAGCCCGCGCGGAGAACATGGCTACACCTTC. The V call is TRBV5-5, the J call TRBJ1-2; D gene uncertain. Trimming removed 4 bases from V and 6 bases from J, with 13 bases in between. The V gene's germline CDR1 is SGHKS and CDR2 YYEKEE (reference sequence). The CDR3 sequence is 13 residues long.

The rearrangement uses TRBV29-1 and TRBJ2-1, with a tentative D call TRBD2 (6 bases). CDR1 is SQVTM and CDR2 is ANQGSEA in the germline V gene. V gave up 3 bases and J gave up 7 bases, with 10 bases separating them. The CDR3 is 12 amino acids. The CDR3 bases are TGCAGCGTTGATTTCGGGGGAAATGAGCAGTTCTTC. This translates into CSVDFGGNEQFF.

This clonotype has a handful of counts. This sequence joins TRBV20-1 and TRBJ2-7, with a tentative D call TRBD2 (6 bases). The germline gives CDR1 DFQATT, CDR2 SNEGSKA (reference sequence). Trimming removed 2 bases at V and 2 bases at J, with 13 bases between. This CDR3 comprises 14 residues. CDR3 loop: CSARPGVVTYEQYF. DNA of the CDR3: TGCAGTGCTAGACCGGGGGTGGTCACCTACGAGCAGTACTTC.